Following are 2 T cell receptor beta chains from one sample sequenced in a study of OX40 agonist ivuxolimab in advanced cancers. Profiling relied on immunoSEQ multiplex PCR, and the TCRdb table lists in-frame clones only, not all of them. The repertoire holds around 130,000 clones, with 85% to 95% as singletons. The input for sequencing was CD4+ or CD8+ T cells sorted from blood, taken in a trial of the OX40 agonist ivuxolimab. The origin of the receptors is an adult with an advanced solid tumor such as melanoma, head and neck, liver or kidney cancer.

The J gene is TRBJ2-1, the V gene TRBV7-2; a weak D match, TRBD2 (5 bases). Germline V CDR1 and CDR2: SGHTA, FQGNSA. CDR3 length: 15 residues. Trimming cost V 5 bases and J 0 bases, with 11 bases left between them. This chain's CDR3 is CASSRTPSSYNEQFF. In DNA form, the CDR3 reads TGTGCCAGCAGCCGGACTCCTAGCTCCTACAATGAGCAGTTCTTC.

CDR3 sequence (DNA): TGTGCCAGCAGCTCACAGGGGGCAGGTTACAATGAGCAGTTCTTC. It specifies CASSSQGAGYNEQFF. J is TRBJ2-1 and V is TRBV7-6; TRBD1 agrees at 9 bases. This CDR3 has 15 amino acids. J was trimmed by 4 bases and V by 4 bases; bases with no gene match: 5. Per germline, CDR1 SGHVS and CDR2 FNYEAQ.